What follows are 19 T cell receptor beta chains derived from one specimen sequenced in a study of shared clonotypes between healthy human individuals. The table came from immunoSEQ multiplex PCR; TCRdb's copy has only in-frame clones and leaves some out. The data contain some 1 million clones, 70% to 80% of them singletons. Sequenced input: memory CD4+ T cells sorted from blood. Subset given: CD45RA-negative fraction. All receptors come from a young man in good health.

The chain carries TRBV5-4 and TRBJ2-1; D unresolved. The CDR3 sequence is 16 residues long. Trimming took 0 bases from V and 6 from J, leaving 16 bases between them. From germline, CDR1 is SGHNT and CDR2 YYREEE (reference sequence). CDR3: CASSLAPLSVSNEQFF. CDR3 nucleotide sequence: TGTGCCAGCAGCTTGGCCCCCCTCTCCGTAAGCAATGAGCAGTTCTTC.

The chain recombines TRBV19 with TRBJ1-1; D is unclear. CDR1 LNHDA and CDR2 SQIVND come from the germline V gene (reference sequence). Trimming left V 5 bases short and J 1 base short, with 11 bases between. This CDR3 spans 14 amino acids. DNA for the CDR3: TGTGCCAGTAGTGAGACTACACCGAACACTGAAGCTTTCTTT. As protein: CASSETTPNTEAFF.

The J gene is TRBJ2-7, the V gene TRBV27, with D perhaps matching TRBD1 or TRBD2 (6 bases each). The CDR3 extends over 16 amino acids. The germline V gene has CDR1 MNHEY and CDR2 SMNVEV (reference sequence). V shed 11 bases and J shed 7 bases, with 30 bases lying between them. The CDR3: CAALPRGPAGAGEQYF. The CDR3 DNA is TGTGCCGCCCTACCGCGGGGCCCGGCAGGGGCTGGGGAGCAGTACTTC.

The chain employs TRBV5-1 and TRBJ1-1, with 7 bases fitting TRBD1. V shed 4 bases and J 3 bases; nucleotides not matched to a gene: 6. The germline V gene encodes CDR1 SGHRS and CDR2 YFSETQ. CDR3 length: 14 amino acids. This CDR3 is CASSDGQEYTEAFF. DNA for the CDR3: TGCGCCAGCAGCGATGGACAGGAATACACTGAAGCTTTCTTT.

Worth noting for this clone: It is likely a read error: a sequence one base away is far more abundant. The chain joins TRBV7-6 to TRBJ1-1; D may be TRBD1 (5 bases). Germline V gives CDR1 SGHVS, CDR2 FNYEAQ. The V and J ends lost 5 bases and 1 base respectively, with 8 bases between them. The CDR3 is 13 amino acids. Here the CDR3 DNA reads TGTGCCAGCAGCCCAGGACAGAACACTGAAGCTTTCTTT. Translating it yields CASSPGQNTEAFF.

The rearrangement joins TRBV5-1 to TRBJ2-1; possibly TRBD1 for D (5 bases). The V gene's germline CDR1 is SGHRS and CDR2 YFSETQ. This CDR3 spans 14 amino acids. V lost 0 bases and J 7 bases, leaving 11 bases between the germline ends. The CDR3 DNA follows: TGCGCCAGCAGCTTGGGAAGTCAGGGTAATGAGCAGTTCTTC. It translates to CASSLGSQGNEQFF.

This chain joins TRBV12-5 and TRBJ2-3; TRBD2 aligns across 14 bases. Losses at the gene ends were 0 bases for V and 4 bases for J; bases not matched to a gene: 12. This CDR3 is built from 20 residues. From germline, CDR1 is LGHNT and CDR2 FRNRAP. The CDR3 region has the DNA TGTGCTAGTGGTTTGGTAGTGAAGGCCGGGACTAGCGGGAGTCCAGATACGCAGTATTTT. Amino acid sequence: CASGLVVKAGTSGSPDTQYF.

Points on this clone: This CDR3 is also generated by other DNA sequences in the sample. This chain uses TRBV11-2 with TRBJ2-1; D possibly uses TRBD1 or TRBD2 (6 bases each). Germline loops: CDR1 SGHAT, CDR2 FQNNGV. Trimming cost V 0 bases and J 10 bases, with 10 bases left between them. The CDR3 extends over 13 amino acids. The CDR3 loop is CASSLDLGGEQFF. The CDR3 DNA is TGTGCCAGCAGCTTAGATCTAGGGGGGGAGCAGTTCTTC.

This chain joins TRBV10-1 and TRBJ2-1; D is ambiguous. Trimming cost V 6 bases and J 4 bases, with 10 bases left between them. The CDR3 has 13 amino acids. Germline V gene data show CDR1 as WNHNN and CDR2 as SYGVQD (reference sequence). For the CDR3, the DNA is TGCGCCAGCAGCCTAGACAAGTACAATGAGCAGTTCTTC. Its protein is CASSLDKYNEQFF.

V and J are TRBV19 and TRBJ2-5; 14 bases are a match to TRBD2. The CDR3 length is 15 residues. CDR1 is LNHDA, CDR2 SQIVND, per germline (reference sequence). Trimming cost V 3 bases and J 3 bases; bases outside gene matches: 0. The CDR3 sequence is CASSMGLAGEETQYF. In nucleotides, the CDR3 is TGTGCCAGTAGTATGGGACTAGCGGGGGAAGAGACCCAGTACTTC.

The chain carries TRBV6-1 and TRBJ2-3, with TRBD1 as a possible D gene (5 bases). Germline CDR1 reads MNHNS; CDR2 reads SASEGT. V lost 6 bases and J 3 bases, leaving 19 bases between the germline ends. The CDR3 is made up of 16 amino acids. The CDR3 DNA reads as TGTGCCAGCAGGGAAAGGGGCACTGGCGTAACAGATACGCAGTATTTT. Encoded protein: CASRERGTGVTDTQYF.

As for this clone: This sample includes further DNA sequences coding for the same CDR3. This sequence joins TRBV19 and TRBJ2-7; a weak D match, TRBD2 (5 bases). The CDR3 covers 13 residues. CDR1 and CDR2 from the germline V gene are LNHDA and SQIVND (reference sequence). V was pared by 4 bases and J by 3 bases, with 10 bases between. The CDR3 coding sequence is TGTGCCAGTAGTACCCAAGGGAGCTACGAGCAGTACTTC. This translates into CASSTQGSYEQYF. Combining the CDR3 with reference TRBV19 and TRBJ2-7 gives the whole variable domain DGGITQSPKYLFRKEGQNVTLSCEQNLNHDAMYWYRQDPGQGLRLIYYSQIVNDFQKGDIAEGYSVSREKKESFPLTVTSAQKNPTAFYLCASSTQGSYEQYFGPGTRLTVT.

This chain joins TRBV5-1 and TRBJ2-5, with 7 bases identical to TRBD1. The CDR3 covers 14 residues. Germline V gives CDR1 SGHRS, CDR2 YFSETQ. Trimming at V came to 4 bases and at J to 5 bases, leaving 8 bases not matched to a gene. The DNA of the CDR3 is TGCGCCAGCAGCAACGGACAGGTGCCGGAGACCCAGTACTTC. Protein: CASSNGQVPETQYF.

This sequence joins TRBV5-3 and TRBJ1-5; D is possibly TRBD1 (5 bases). TRBV5-3 is recorded as an ORF, its role being uncertain. Trimming removed 4 bases from V and 0 bases from J, with 14 bases in between. The CDR3 length is 16 residues. CDR3: CARSPQGRFSNQPQHF. The CDR3 nucleotides are TGTGCCAGAAGCCCTCAGGGTCGGTTTAGCAATCAGCCCCAGCATTTT.

V usage is TRBV4-1 and J usage is TRBJ2-7, with TRBD2 matching 13 bases. Per germline, CDR1 MGHRA and CDR2 YSYEKL. V was pared by 1 base and J by 4 bases, with 4 bases of the junction left unmatched. The CDR3 runs to 16 residues. Here the CDR3 reads CASSQGLAGGLYEQYF. CDR3 sequence (DNA): TGCGCCAGCAGCCAAGGACTAGCGGGAGGTTTGTACGAGCAGTACTTC.

V is TRBV19 and J is TRBJ2-1; D call uncertain. V was shortened by 4 bases and J by 4 bases, with 8 bases between the two germline ends. The CDR3 extends over 13 amino acids. Germline V gene data show CDR1 as LNHDA and CDR2 as SQIVND (reference sequence). DNA for the CDR3: TGTGCCAGTAGTAGGGCAGGTTACAATGAGCAGTTCTTC. It is translated as CASSRAGYNEQFF.

The rearrangement uses TRBV30 and TRBJ1-5; D gene uncertain. Germline V gives CDR1 GTSNPN, CDR2 SVGIG (reference sequence). This CDR3 has 12 amino acids. V was pared by 3 bases and J by 9 bases, with 12 bases between. CDR3 in DNA: TGTGCCTGGAGGGCGTTGCGGGGGCCCCAGCATTTT. Translated, it gives CAWRALRGPQHF.

This clone was recorded a few times. The chain is built from TRBV19 and TRBJ2-6; possibly TRBD1 for D (5 bases). V was clipped by 0 bases and J by 0 bases, with 18 bases between them. The CDR3 loop spans 20 amino acids. Per the germline V gene, CDR1 is LNHDA and CDR2 is SQIVND (reference sequence). CDR3 in DNA: TGTGCCAGTAGTATAGAGGACGCGACAGCCTTCTTCTCTGGGGCCAACGTCCTGACTTTC. As protein: CASSIEDATAFFSGANVLTF.

This clone showed up many times. The sample contains more than one DNA sequence encoding this CDR3. This chain links TRBV13 with TRBJ2-3; D is undetermined. Germline V gene lookup returns CDR1 PRHDT and CDR2 FYEKMQ (reference sequence). This CDR3 region has 13 residues. Trimming removed 2 bases at V and 4 bases at J, with 7 bases between. CDR3 residues: CASSLRAPDTQYF. The CDR3, as DNA: TGTGCCAGCAGCTTACGGGCCCCAGATACGCAGTATTTT.